One and the same sample provided the 17 T cell receptor beta chains below, sequenced in a study of blood T cells in healthy people across ages. The authors ran a second PCR of about 7 to 11 cycles using a sample-barcoded 5' primer and a J-beta primer mix. A single record per CDR3 protein comes from TCRdb applying MiXCR to the 5' RACE reads. The sample comprises 380,000 or so distinct CDR3 sequences, roughly half of which are singletons, and 45% to 60% rests with the top ten. The sample consisted of blood. All receptors come from a man aged 55 to 70 in good health.

For this clonotype: A single base separates this from a much larger clone, so it may be a read error. The V and J genes are TRBV12-5 and TRBJ2-1; possible D gene TRBD1, 6 bases. Germline CDR1 is LGHNT and CDR2 is FRNRAP. The CDR3 is made up of 14 amino acids. V gave up 5 bases and J gave up 8 bases, with 16 bases separating them. The CDR3 sequence is CASGVGLQGHEQFF. CDR3 bases: TGTGCTAGTGGTGTAGGTCTCCAGGGGCATGAGCAGTTCTTC.

This chain uses TRBV3-1 with TRBJ2-7, with a weak D call TRBD1 (6 bases). V was pared by 4 bases and J by 3 bases, with 13 bases between. From germline, CDR1 is LGHDT and CDR2 YNNKEL (reference sequence). The CDR3 covers 14 residues. CDR3 loop: CASSPSGTLYEQYF. The CDR3 bases are TGTGCCAGCAGCCCCTCTGGGACACTCTACGAGCAGTACTTC.

In regard to this clonotype: Possible read error: a much larger clone is one base away. V and J are TRBV4-3 and TRBJ1-2; 7 positions agree with TRBD1. Germline values: CDR1 LGHNA, CDR2 YSLEER. This CDR3 region has 14 residues. After removal of 4 bases from V and 6 bases from J, the junction contained 8 bases not matched to a gene. The CDR3 DNA reads TGCGCCAGCAGCCGCGACAGGGAATCTCATGGCTACACCTTC. Protein product: CASSRDRESHGYTF.

The count of this clonotype is one. The gene calls are TRBV20-1 and TRBJ2-5, with D perhaps TRBD1 (6 bases). CDR1 DFQATT and CDR2 SNEGSKA come from the germline V gene (reference sequence). The length of the CDR3 is 15 residues. V lost 6 bases to trimming and J lost 2 bases, with 19 bases between them. CDR3 residues: CSARKLGQQQETQYF. The DNA of the CDR3 is TGCAGTGCGAGAAAACTTGGACAGCAACAAGAGACCCAGTACTTC.

The chain joins TRBV20-1 to TRBJ2-4; D is perhaps TRBD1 or TRBD2 (6 bases each). The assigned J gene may be wrong: the sequence end matches TRBJ2-7 better. The CDR3 totals 14 residues. Per germline, CDR1 DFQATT and CDR2 SNEGSKA (reference sequence). The CDR3 protein is CSASWANGGDEQYF. The CDR3 nucleotides are TGCAGTGCTAGCTGGGCCAACGGGGGCGACGAGCAGTACTTC.

The J gene is TRBJ2-7, the V gene TRBV5-1; unclear D gene. V was pared by 2 bases and J by 1 base, with 10 bases between. The CDR3 has 14 amino acids. Germline V CDR1 and CDR2: SGHRS, YFSETQ. The CDR3: CASSFTVLSYEQYF. The CDR3 bases are TGCGCCAGCAGCTTTACAGTTCTTTCCTACGAGCAGTACTTC.

This clonotype was counted a few times. The V call is TRBV28, the J call TRBJ2-6; a weak D match, TRBD1 (6 bases). Germline-derived CDR1 and CDR2 are MDHEN and SYDVKM. V was clipped by 7 bases and J by 3 bases, with 16 bases between them. This CDR3 region has 16 residues. In DNA, the CDR3 is TGTGCCAGCAACCCCAGGGGCCTCGGTGGGGCCAACGTCCTGACTTTC. As protein: CASNPRGLGGANVLTF.

Points on this clonotype: This may be a read error, as it is one base from a much larger clone. The chain uses TRBV3-1 and TRBJ2-1; TRBD2 matches at 13 bases. This CDR3 is 14 amino acids long. Germline assignment: CDR1 LGHDT and CDR2 YNNKEL (reference sequence). Trimming at V came to 4 bases and at J to 9 bases, leaving 3 bases not matched to a gene. CDR3 bases: TGTGCCAGCAGCCTGGGACTAGCGGGGAGTGAGCAGTTCTTC. It specifies CASSLGLAGSEQFF.

V usage is TRBV27 and J usage is TRBJ2-3; TRBD1 aligns across 8 bases. Trimming cost V 4 bases and J 5 bases; bases outside gene matches: 11. CDR1 and CDR2 (germline): MNHEY, SMNVEV (reference sequence). This CDR3 spans 16 amino acids. The CDR3 here is CASSSTTGVGIDTQYF. In nucleotides, the CDR3 is TGTGCCAGCAGTTCGACGACAGGGGTAGGGATAGATACGCAGTATTTT.

CDR3 nucleotide sequence: TGTGCCAGCAGCCAAGACGGGCTAGCGGGAAACGAGCAGTACTTC. Amino acid sequence: CASSQDGLAGNEQYF. V usage is TRBV3-1 and J usage is TRBJ2-7; 9 positions match TRBD2. Germline V CDR1 and CDR2: LGHDT, YNNKEL (reference sequence). V lost 0 bases to trimming and J lost 5 bases; unmatched junction nucleotides: 5. This CDR3 region has 15 residues.

The rearrangement joins TRBV6-5 to TRBJ2-3; D not certain. Germline assignment: CDR1 MNHEY and CDR2 SVGAGI. The V end lost 6 bases, the J end lost 4 bases, and 11 bases lay between the germline ends. The CDR3 spans 13 residues. In nucleotides, the CDR3 is TGTGCCAGCAGACCTAATGGCCCAGATACGCAGTATTTT. Its protein is CASRPNGPDTQYF.

The chain couples TRBV2 to TRBJ1-4; D is uncertain. The CDR3 length is 12 residues. The ends were cut back, 1 base at V and 4 bases at J, with 1 base in the middle. The V gene's germline CDR1 is SNHLY and CDR2 FYNNEI. The CDR3 reads CASSEVNEKLFF. Here the CDR3 DNA reads TGTGCCAGCAGTGAAGTTAATGAAAAACTGTTTTTT.

V is TRBV15 and J is TRBJ1-5; possible D gene TRBD1, 6 bases. There are 15 residues in the CDR3. The germline CDR1 and CDR2 sequences are LNHNV and YYDKDF (reference sequence). Trimming left V 5 bases short and J 5 bases short, with 16 bases between. The CDR3 sequence: CATSPEGGGHQPQHF. In DNA form, the CDR3 reads TGTGCCACCAGCCCTGAGGGCGGGGGCCATCAGCCCCAGCATTTT.

The chain links TRBV5-4 to TRBJ2-1; 10 positions agree with TRBD2. V gave up 6 bases and J gave up 3 bases; unmatched junction bases: 6. Germline loops: CDR1 SGHNT, CDR2 YYREEE (reference sequence). This CDR3 has 15 residues. CDR3 nucleotide sequence: TGTGCCAGCACCGTTACTAGCGGGGACTACAATGAGCAGTTCTTC. It codes for CASTVTSGDYNEQFF.

This clonotype was picked up many times. V gene TRBV12-3 or TRBV12-4 combines with J gene TRBJ2-7, with 10 nucleotides matching TRBD1. The ends lost 6 bases at V and 5 bases at J; junction bases unmatched: 10. The CDR3 runs 15 residues. This chain's CDR3 is CASSPGTGVRNEQYF. CDR3 in DNA: TGTGCCAGCAGCCCCGGGACAGGGGTTCGCAACGAGCAGTACTTC.

This clonotype was seen more than once but under ten times. The gene calls are TRBV7-2 and TRBJ2-7, with no clear D. The CDR3 covers 15 residues. V lost 2 bases and J 0 bases, leaving 11 bases between the germline ends. Germline assignment: CDR1 SGHTA and CDR2 FQGNSA. The CDR3 DNA follows: TGTGCCAGCAGCTTAAGCCAGGTTAGCTCCTACGAGCAGTACTTC. Residues: CASSLSQVSSYEQYF.

The chain carries TRBV6-5 and TRBJ2-5, with TRBD2 matching 8 bases. The tail of the sequence fits TRBJ2-7 better, so the J call may be wrong. This CDR3 is 12 amino acids long. Germline CDR1 and CDR2: MNHEY and SVGAGI. The DNA of the CDR3 is TGTGCCAGCAGAGGACTAGCCCACGAGCAGTACTTC. Its protein is CASRGLAHEQYF.